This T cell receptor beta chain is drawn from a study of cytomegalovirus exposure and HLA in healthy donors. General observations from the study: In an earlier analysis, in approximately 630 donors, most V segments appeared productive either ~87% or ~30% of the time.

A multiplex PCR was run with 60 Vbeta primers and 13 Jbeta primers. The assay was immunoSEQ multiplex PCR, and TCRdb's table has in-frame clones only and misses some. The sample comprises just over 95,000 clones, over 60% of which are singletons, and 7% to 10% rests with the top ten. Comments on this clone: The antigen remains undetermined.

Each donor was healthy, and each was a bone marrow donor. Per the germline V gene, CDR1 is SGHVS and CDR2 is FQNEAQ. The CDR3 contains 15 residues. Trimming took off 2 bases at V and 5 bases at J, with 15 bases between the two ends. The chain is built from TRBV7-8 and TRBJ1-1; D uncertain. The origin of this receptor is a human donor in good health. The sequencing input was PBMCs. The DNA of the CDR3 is TGTGCCAGCAGCTTAATAAGGCAGGAGGGAACTGAAGCTTTCTTT. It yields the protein CASSLIRQEGTEAFF.